What follows is one T cell receptor (beta chain) and its context. Its antigen is unknown. This entry belongs to a study of shared clonotypes between healthy human individuals. Findings of the study overall: In a few donors, about 5% of naive CD4 clonotypes appeared in common.

Produced via immunoSEQ multiplex PCR; TCRdb's table is partial and in-frame only. This sample has 2 million or so clones; 85% to 95% occur once, and the top ten carry under 0.15%. V lost 8 bases and J lost 1, with 4 bases in between. Germline CDR1 reads SNHLY; CDR2 reads FYNNEI. The CDR3 runs to 11 residues. Sequencing was carried out using naive CD4+ T cells sorted from blood. The subset: CD45RA+ positively selected. This TCR was sampled from a man between 18 and 29 years old in good health. The chain couples TRBV2 to TRBJ2-3; D is uncertain. CDR3 sequence reads: CASDRTDTQYF. CDR3 nucleotides: TGTGCCAGCGACCGCACAGATACGCAGTATTTT.